This T cell receptor (beta chain) derives from a study of beta chain features in type 1 diabetes (dated by TCRdb to the late 2010s). Background for the entire study: Mean age, gender distribution, total cell number and subset yield were not different between patients and healthy donors. Across all samples, about 110 million sorted cells were examined, and cell number per subset correlated strongly with RNA yield. The study compared TCRB repertoires of sorted circulating CD4+ T cell subsets between recently diagnosed type 1 diabetes patients and matched healthy donors. Naive and central memory subsets were obtained from all 28 donors, but regulatory and stem cell-like memory subsets were isolated from only 8 patients and roughly 8 healthy donors. Broad study findings and their caveats: Sequencing cDNA rather than genomic DNA could over-represent highly expressing activated cells, although activation and CD3 levels did not differ between groups. PCR might favor shorter templates, but patient and control samples were amplified and corrected together, so any skew would affect both groups equally. At VDJ recombination sites, patients with type 1 diabetes made fewer insertions and deleted more nucleotides, a pattern implying thymic rearrangement abnormalities. HLA sub-analyses involved small numbers of individuals, so any influence of HLA type on TCRB rearrangement remained unresolved. In all four CD4+ subsets, TCRB CDR3 length was moderately but significantly shorter in type 1 diabetes patients. The naive, central memory and regulatory TCRB repertoires appeared to resemble one another more closely among patients than among healthy donors.

This clone has a handful of counts. There is no known antigen for this receptor. There are no base qualities to consult, and no much larger clone falls within one base. From each donor, a single peripheral blood sample of about 120 mL on average was drawn into heparinised tubes. A BD FACSAria II and a panel including CD45RO, CCR7, CD25, CD127, CD95 and CD27 were used to sort naive, central memory, regulatory and stem cell-like memory CD4+ T cells. Every sorted population had a purity above 95%. Right away, PBMCs were isolated by Lymphoprep density gradient centrifugation and were stained directly, with no culture step. Samples were stained and sorted in pairs, with one healthy donor and one patient per experiment, so that batch effects were minimized. The CDR3 runs 11 amino acids, cysteine and phenylalanine included. Of the read, only the CDR3 DNA is kept; its 33 bases are in frame from base 1. CDR1 and CDR2 are drawn from the germline V gene (reference sequence): SEHNR, FQNEAQ. Trimming takes 7 bases from V and 4 bases from J, and the germline ends sit 6 bases apart.

The High Capacity cDNA Reverse Transcription Kit was used to reverse transcribe all of the isolated RNA, meaning that expressed TCRB transcripts were what got sequenced. Naive, central memory and regulatory T cell samples underwent deep immunoSEQ sequencing, averaging about 3.57 million total reads per sample. Sorted cells were lysed in RLT buffer and RNA was extracted with DNase-treated RNeasy Micro or Mini kits, depending on cell number. Each cell subset was processed on its own to prevent cross-contamination, while patient and healthy donor samples were processed together. TCRB sequences were amplified from cDNA with the immunoSEQ multiplex PCR, producing 87-bp fragments spanning the CDR3 region. Sequencing of the amplicons was done on the Illumina HiSeq platform. The paper's processing steps were these. Synthetic template baselines were used to correct PCR bias computationally, reads within Hamming distance 2 were collapsed together, and singletons that could not be merged were discarded. Reads were aligned against IMGT to assign V, D and J genes, CDR3 length and insertions or deletions at six rearrangement sites. Within each subset, clonotype counts were normalized to sorted cell number, after which true diversity and Gini coefficients were computed with the tcR R package. Repertoire sharing was quantified using the overlap coefficient calculated on TCRB nucleotide sequences. Out-of-frame TCRB sequences from naive cells were analyzed to stand in for the pre-selection repertoire. Here the immuneACCESS table is served through TCRdb, limited to in-frame sequences with V and J called. Missing clones are a known gap in these copies; in checked studies unresolved V genes cover under half, and the rest lacks a known reason. D and trimming were read from the DNA, whereas the V and J calls and clone size are those reported in that table. The sample table holds about 620,000 clones, of which around a sixth were seen once. Jointly, the top ten make up around 0.095% of the sample.

The chain uses TRBV7-9 and TRBJ2-3, with no confidently assigned D gene. The specimen sequenced was naive CD4+ T cells from blood. The cell subset or site label corresponds to: true naive CD4+ T cells. This receptor was taken from a man younger than 35 in good health. The DNA sequence is TGTGCCAGCACCTCCTCAGATACGCAGTATTTT. It encodes CASTSSDTQYF.